This T cell receptor beta chain was obtained from a study of T cells in Graves' hyperthyroidism and ophthalmopathy (dated by TCRdb to about 2019). Some background on the complete study: Peripheral blood samples were taken at the time of initial diagnosis, prior to any treatment. In addition, the study compared T-cell repertoires in thyroid tissue and in blood from five or six Graves' hyperthyroidism patients. Once sampling was done, hyperthyroidism patients were given methimazole at a starting dose of 30 mg daily, whereas ophthalmopathy patients were given high-dose intravenous methylprednisolone. The roughly 100 discovery patients were randomly divided into training and test sets at a 7:3 ratio. Whether ophthalmopathy could be predicted prospectively was tested in an independent validation cohort made up of 18 to 20 hyperthyroidism patients plus 17 patients who later progressed to ophthalmopathy. To identify TCR V-J signatures that set the groups apart, the researchers used a discovery cohort of 90 to 100 patients, made up of 43 with Graves' ophthalmopathy and 57 with stable Graves' hyperthyroidism. According to the paper, TCR Vbeta CDR3 sequencing was carried out on some 130 peripheral blood samples, which came from fewer than 50 ophthalmopathy, approximately 72 hyperthyroidism and approximately 17 progressor patients.

CDR1 is given as MNHNS and CDR2 as SASEGT, both from the germline V gene. Trimming removed 7 bases from V and 7 bases from J, leaving 17 bases between the germline ends. From cysteine to phenylalanine, the CDR3 is 13 amino acids long. Of all the DNA, just the CDR3 is kept, 39 bases in frame from base 1. This clonotype has just one count. Its antigen has not been determined. No much larger clone exists at a distance of one base, and base qualities are not known. Just one read gives weak support. Moderately to severely active disease, a Clinical Activity Score of at least 3, a NOSPECS grade of at least 4, and a duration under 3 months were present in ophthalmopathy patients. The study excluded patients with uncontrolled infections, other autoimmune diseases, pregnancy or lactation. Diagnoses were established on the basis of clinical symptoms, serum thyroxine and TRAb, thyroid ultrasound, and orbital computed tomography. PBMCs were isolated from about 9.2 ml of fresh peripheral blood by Ficoll-Paque density gradient centrifugation. Total RNA was extracted using Trizol reagent, and RNA quality was assessed on an Agilent 2100 Bioanalyzer.

What the work shows at the level of the full study, not this receptor alone: No statistical method was used to set the sample size in advance, and investigators knew the group allocation. In validation, progression to ophthalmopathy was predicted by the model with roughly 71% sensitivity and just over 72% specificity, a median of approximately 7.1 months before onset. Most expanded thyroid clonotypes (frequency above 0.001) were also detected in blood, a finding suggesting that blood repertoires may reflect thyroid immune responses. A model built on a 13 V-J signature distinguished ophthalmopathy from stable hyperthyroidism, reaching about 89% sensitivity and under 84% specificity in cross-validation and 80%/75% in testing.

Amplification of TCR beta CDR3 regions was carried out from RNA transcripts. For the first round of RT-PCR on the TCR CDR3, the HTBI primer set was used together with the Qiagen OneStep RT-PCR kit. Libraries were constructed in a second round of multiplex PCR, after which size selection and purification were performed. Sequencing of the libraries was done on an Illumina HiSeq2000 using paired-end 100 bp reads. The original methods were these. SOAPnuke was used to process the raw data, with reads discarded if the reads contained adapters or uncalled bases, had a mean Phred below 15, or lacked an exact constant-primer or identifier match. High-quality paired reads were merged with COPE v1.2.5, and unique nucleotide sequences were defined as clonotypes. MiTCR v1.1 was used to align clonotypes to the IMGT TRBV, TRBD and TRBJ reference segments. The analysis included only V-J combinations with a frequency above 0.0001, which together covered 99.2% of the repertoires. A TCS score was defined as the ratio between F50 (clonal expansion) and ExV (chaos), using BLOSUM62-based TCRdist between CDR3 peptides within each V-J. Welch's t-statistics and random forest reduced around 510 V-J features to under 15, which were used in a naive Bayes classifier (R e1071). TCRdb reanalyzed the raw reads on its own, using fastp at Q25 for trimming and MiXCR for clone calling, and kept in-frame beta chains. Rows with a matching CDR3 protein are joined into one entry that keeps the most common DNA and genes. None of the V and J calls come from the authors' own analysis; TCRdb made them. The sample table records about 480,000 distinct CDR3 sequences; roughly a quarter of these occur just once. Roughly 10% of the sample rests with the top ten.

Recombination joined TRBV6-1 with TRBJ2-7; a tentative D match to TRBD2 spans 6 bases. This clonotype originated in a woman in her twenties or thirties with Graves' ophthalmopathy. Sequencing input: blood. CDR3 sequence: CASKEGGIREQYF. The DNA sequence is TGTGCCAGCAAGGAGGGCGGGATCCGGGAGCAGTACTTC.